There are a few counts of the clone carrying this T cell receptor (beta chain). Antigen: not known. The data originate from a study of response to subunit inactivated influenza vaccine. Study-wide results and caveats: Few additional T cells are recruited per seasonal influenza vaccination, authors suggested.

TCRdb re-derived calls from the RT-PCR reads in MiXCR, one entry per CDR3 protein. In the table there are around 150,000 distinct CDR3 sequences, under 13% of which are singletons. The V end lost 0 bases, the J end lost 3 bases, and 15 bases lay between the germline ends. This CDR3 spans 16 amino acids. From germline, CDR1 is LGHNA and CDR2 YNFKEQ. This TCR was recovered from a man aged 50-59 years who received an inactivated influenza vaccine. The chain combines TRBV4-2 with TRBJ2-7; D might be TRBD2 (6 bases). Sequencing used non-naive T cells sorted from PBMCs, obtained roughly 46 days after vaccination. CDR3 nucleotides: TGTGCCAGCAGCCAAGATTCGGGGGTCCCCAACTACGAGCAGTACTTC. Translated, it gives CASSQDSGVPNYEQYF.